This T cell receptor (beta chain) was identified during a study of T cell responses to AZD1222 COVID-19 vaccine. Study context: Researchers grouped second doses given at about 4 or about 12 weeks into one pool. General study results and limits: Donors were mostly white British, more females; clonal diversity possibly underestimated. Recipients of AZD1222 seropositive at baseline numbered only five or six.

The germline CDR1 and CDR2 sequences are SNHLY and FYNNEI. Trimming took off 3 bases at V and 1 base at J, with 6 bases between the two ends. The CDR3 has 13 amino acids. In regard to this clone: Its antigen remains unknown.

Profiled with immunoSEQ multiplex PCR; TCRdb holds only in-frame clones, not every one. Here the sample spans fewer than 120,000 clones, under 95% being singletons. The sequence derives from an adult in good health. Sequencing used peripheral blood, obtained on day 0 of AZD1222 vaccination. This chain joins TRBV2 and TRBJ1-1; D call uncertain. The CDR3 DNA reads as TGTGCCAGCAGTGACGAGCAGAACACTGAAGCTTTCTTT. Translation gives CASSDEQNTEAFF.